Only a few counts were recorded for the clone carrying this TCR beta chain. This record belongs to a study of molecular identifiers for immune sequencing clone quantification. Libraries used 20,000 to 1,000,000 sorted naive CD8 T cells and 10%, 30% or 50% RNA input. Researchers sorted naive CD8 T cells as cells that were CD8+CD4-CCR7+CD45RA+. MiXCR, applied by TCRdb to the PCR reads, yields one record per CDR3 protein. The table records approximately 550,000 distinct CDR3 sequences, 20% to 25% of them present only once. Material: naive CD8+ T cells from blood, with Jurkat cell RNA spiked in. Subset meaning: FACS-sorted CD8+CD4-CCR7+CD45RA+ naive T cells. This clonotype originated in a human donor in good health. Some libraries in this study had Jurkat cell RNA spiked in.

The CDR3 here is CASSSPRTGSYEQYF. CDR3 nucleotide sequence: TGTGCCAGCAGTTCTCCTCGGACAGGGTCTTACGAGCAGTACTTC. This sequence joins TRBV12-3 or TRBV12-4 and TRBJ2-7; 8 bases fit TRBD1. The ends lost 4 bases at V and 4 bases at J; junction bases unmatched: 9. The CDR3 is 15 amino acids.